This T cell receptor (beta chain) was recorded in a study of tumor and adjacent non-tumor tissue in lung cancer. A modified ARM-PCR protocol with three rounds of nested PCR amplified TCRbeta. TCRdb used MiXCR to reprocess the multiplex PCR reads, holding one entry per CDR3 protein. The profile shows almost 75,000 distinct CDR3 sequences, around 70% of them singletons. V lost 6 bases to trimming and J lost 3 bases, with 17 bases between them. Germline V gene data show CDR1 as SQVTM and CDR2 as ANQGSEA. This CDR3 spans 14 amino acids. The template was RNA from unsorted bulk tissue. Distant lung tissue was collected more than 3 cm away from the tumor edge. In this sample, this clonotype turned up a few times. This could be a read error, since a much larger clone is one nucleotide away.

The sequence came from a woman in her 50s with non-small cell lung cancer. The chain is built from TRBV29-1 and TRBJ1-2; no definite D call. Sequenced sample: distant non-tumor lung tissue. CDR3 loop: CSVIPWLEDYGYTF. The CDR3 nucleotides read TGCAGCGTCATCCCTTGGTTGGAGGACTATGGCTACACCTTC.